This TCR beta chain was recovered during a study of T-cell memory formation after mild COVID-19. The study's findings and limits: Proof of SARS-CoV-2 specificity was absent for the second-wave clones that crested on day 37.

As to this clonotype: Its antigen is currently unknown.

Each CDR3 protein gets one entry after TCRdb re-called the 5' RACE reads with MiXCR. The table shows around 530,000 distinct CDR3 sequences, with roughly a fifth occurring only once. Germline values: CDR1 MNHEY, CDR2 SVGAGI. The ends were cut back, 4 bases at V and 6 bases at J, with 18 bases in the middle. This CDR3 comprises 15 residues. The chain couples TRBV6-5 to TRBJ1-1; tentatively, D is TRBD1 (5 bases). Sequencing input: PBMCs or a T cell subset sorted from them (not recorded which). This clonotype originated in an adult woman who had mild COVID-19 (a few samples of this study predate the infection). Cell type and time point are not known. The CDR3 protein is CASSSISGGEAEAFF. The CDR3 nucleotides read TGTGCCAGCAGTTCTATCTCTGGGGGGGAGGCTGAAGCTTTCTTT.